This note documents a single TCR beta chain sequence. This entry comes from a study of cytomegalovirus exposure and HLA in healthy donors. PCR involved 60 Vbeta and 13 Jbeta primers. Measured with immunoSEQ multiplex PCR; TCRdb has only the in-frame clones, and not every one. The sample has roughly 120,000 clones; under 90% are singletons. Germline-derived CDR1 and CDR2 are LNHDA and SQIVND (reference sequence). Trimming shortened V by 7 bases and J by 4 bases, and 25 bases separated the two germline ends. CDR3 length equals 17 residues. Sequenced material: PBMCs. This sequence originates from a female donor in good health and CMV-seropositive. The chain uses TRBV19 and TRBJ1-1, with D perhaps matching TRBD1 (6 bases). CDR3 sequence (DNA): TGTGCCAGTAACGGGGGGCTATGGGACAAGGCGGGCACTGAAGCTTTCTTT. It specifies CASNGGLWDKAGTEAFF.